This passage covers 15 T cell receptor beta chains from one sample sequenced in a study of blood T cell repertoires in COVID-19. Sequenced by immunoSEQ multiplex PCR; TCRdb stores in-frame clones only, minus some. The table includes around 140,000 clones, more than 85% detected once. Sequencing used peripheral blood. Every receptor here comes from a man between 45 and 60 years old with active or convalescent COVID-19.

The CDR3 loop is CASSPGQGPYYGYTF. In DNA, the CDR3 is TGTGCCAGCAGCCCCGGACAGGGGCCCTACTATGGCTACACCTTC. The rearrangement joins TRBV9 to TRBJ1-2; 9 bases match TRBD1. The trim removed 4 bases at V and 3 bases at J, leaving 7 bases unmatched. CDR3 length equals 15 residues. Germline V gives CDR1 SGDLS, CDR2 YYNGEE.

The chain has TRBV18 and TRBJ2-3; 10 bases map to TRBD1. In germline, CDR1 is KGHSH, CDR2 LQKENI. V shed 4 bases, J shed 5 bases, and the junction held 3 bases outside the gene matches. The CDR3 is 14 residues long. The CDR3 DNA is TGTGCCAGCTCACAGGGACAGGGGCTAGATACGCAGTATTTT. It specifies CASSQGQGLDTQYF.

The chain has TRBV9 and TRBJ2-7; 8 positions agree with TRBD2. The CDR3 contains 13 residues. Germline V gene data show CDR1 as SGDLS and CDR2 as YYNGEE. V shed 0 bases, J shed 7 bases, and the junction held 3 bases outside the gene matches. The CDR3 DNA follows: TGTGCCAGCAGCGTAGTGTTAGCGGGAGAGCAGTACTTC. Amino acids: CASSVVLAGEQYF.

This clone was found a few times. The V call is TRBV7-8, the J call TRBJ2-7, with no clear D. Germline CDR1 is SGHVS and CDR2 is FQNEAQ. Between the trimmed V and J ends, which lost 1 base and 4 bases, there was a span of 11 bases. The CDR3 consists of 14 residues. This CDR3 is CASSLGPRVYEQYF. For the CDR3, the DNA is TGTGCCAGCAGCTTAGGGCCTCGGGTGTACGAGCAGTACTTC. Using reference TRBV7-8 and TRBJ2-7 for the parts outside the CDR3, the full variable domain is GAGVSQSPRYKVAKRGQDVALRCDPISGHVSLFWYQQALGQGPEFLTYFQNEAQLDKSGLPSDRFFAERPEGSVSTLKIQRTQQEDSAVYLCASSLGPRVYEQYFGPGTRLTVT.

In this sample, this clone turned up once. This chain uses TRBV9 with TRBJ2-3; TRBD2 might be the D (6 bases). The CDR3 spans 16 residues. The germline gives CDR1 SGDLS, CDR2 YYNGEE. V lost 0 bases to trimming and J lost 1 base, with 12 bases between them. The CDR3 is CASSVAGSGGTDTQYF. The CDR3 region has the DNA TGTGCCAGCAGCGTAGCTGGTAGCGGAGGCACAGATACGCAGTATTTT.

The chain carries TRBV28 and TRBJ1-6; 8 bases are a match to TRBD1. CDR3 size: 13 residues. V dropped 6 bases and J dropped 7; count of bases not matched to a gene: 2. Germline V gene lookup returns CDR1 MDHEN and CDR2 SYDVKM. The CDR3 nucleotides read TGTGCCAGCAGCCGGACAGGGAATTCACCCCTCCACTTT. It encodes CASSRTGNSPLHF.

The rearrangement links TRBV6-5 to TRBJ2-2; tentatively, D is TRBD2 (5 bases). The germline V gene encodes CDR1 MNHEY and CDR2 SVGAGI. The CDR3 runs 16 residues. Deletions cut 4 bases from V and 4 bases from J, with 16 bases between. The CDR3 sequence: CASSSYSTAGTGELFF. The DNA for the CDR3 is TGTGCCAGCAGTTCCTACTCAACGGCGGGCACCGGGGAGCTGTTTTTT.

V gene TRBV19 combines with J gene TRBJ1-4; TRBD1 matches 7 bases. Germline CDR1 is LNHDA and CDR2 is SQIVND (reference sequence). V was clipped by 10 bases and J by 8 bases; unmatched bases: 10. The CDR3 is made up of 13 amino acids. The CDR3 region has the DNA TGTGCCACCAAACGCCGGGACAGCGAAAAACTGTTTTTT. Protein: CATKRRDSEKLFF.

The rearrangement joins TRBV19 to TRBJ1-3; 7 bases fit TRBD1. V gave up 4 bases and J gave up 0 bases; unmatched junction bases: 3. The germline CDR1 and CDR2 sequences are LNHDA and SQIVND (reference sequence). The CDR3 runs to 15 residues. The CDR3 nucleotides are TGTGCCAGTAGTAGGGACAGCTTCTCTGGAAACACCATATATTTT. This codes for CASSRDSFSGNTIYF.

The chain combines TRBV27 with TRBJ2-2; 8 bases fit TRBD1. With 3 bases clipped from V and 7 bases from J, the junction kept 7 bases outside the gene matches. The CDR3 contains 15 residues. The germline V gene encodes CDR1 MNHEY and CDR2 SMNVEV (reference sequence). Here the CDR3 DNA reads TGTGCCAGCAGTTTTGTCAGGGGGCAGGTCGGGGAGCTGTTTTTT. Translated, it gives CASSFVRGQVGELFF.

The chain uses TRBV29-1 and TRBJ2-7, with 11 bases fitting TRBD1. CDR3 length equals 12 residues. Unmatched junction bases numbered 5, after V lost 6 bases and J lost 7 bases. The germline CDR1 and CDR2 sequences are SQVTM and ANQGSEA. CDR3 nucleotide sequence: TGCAGCGTAGGACAGGGGGCGCGGGAGCAGTACTTC. This translates into CSVGQGAREQYF.

The chain couples TRBV4-2 to TRBJ1-4, with a possible D match to TRBD1 (6 bases). Per the germline V gene, CDR1 is LGHNA and CDR2 is YNFKEQ. The CDR3 has 16 amino acids. V lost 1 base to trimming and J lost 4 bases, with 13 bases between them. CDR3: CASSQGLARGNEKLFF. CDR3 coding DNA: TGTGCCAGCAGCCAAGGGCTGGCCAGGGGTAATGAAAAACTGTTTTTT.

The chain combines TRBV6-2 or TRBV6-3 with TRBJ2-3, with TRBD2 matching over 9 bases. The germline V gene encodes CDR1 MNHEY and CDR2 SVGEGT. The V and J ends lost 6 bases and 2 bases, in that order; junction bases with no gene match: 9. This CDR3 region has 16 residues. Here the CDR3 reads CASSSRRGRATDTQYF. The DNA of the CDR3 is TGTGCCAGCAGCTCCCGACGCGGGAGGGCCACAGATACGCAGTATTTT.

The rearrangement links TRBV5-4 to TRBJ2-3; D gene ambiguous. The V gene's germline CDR1 is SGHNT and CDR2 YYREEE (reference sequence). V lost 0 bases and J lost 6, with 8 bases in between. This CDR3 region has 13 residues. The CDR3 coding sequence is TGTGCCAGCAGCTTGGCAGGTGTTGATACGCAGTATTTT. Translating gives CASSLAGVDTQYF.

The chain uses TRBV2 and TRBJ2-5, with 11 bases aligning to TRBD2. V was pared by 8 bases and J by 4 bases, with 9 bases of the junction left unmatched. CDR1 is SNHLY, CDR2 FYNNEI, per germline. The length of the CDR3 is 15 residues. CDR3 amino acids: CASGGVLAGAETQYF. DNA for the CDR3: TGTGCCAGCGGGGGGGTACTAGCGGGAGCAGAGACCCAGTACTTC.